Presented here are 25 T cell receptor beta chains from one specimen sequenced in a study of OX40 agonist ivuxolimab in advanced cancers. Profiling relied on immunoSEQ multiplex PCR, and the TCRdb table lists in-frame clones only, not all of them. Seen here are 30,000 to 45,000 clones, roughly 77% observed once, and the top ten hold about a fifth. Sample: CD4+ or CD8+ T cells sorted from blood, taken in a trial of the OX40 agonist ivuxolimab. Receptor source: an adult with an advanced solid tumor such as melanoma, head and neck, liver or kidney cancer.

The chain combines TRBV9 with TRBJ2-3; D ambiguous. With 2 bases removed from V and 1 base from J, the gap between germline ends came to 11 bases. CDR1 SGDLS and CDR2 YYNGEE come from the germline V gene. This CDR3 region has 15 residues. CDR3: CASSVSPLGTDTQYF. CDR3 coding DNA: TGTGCCAGCAGCGTTAGCCCATTAGGCACAGATACGCAGTATTTT. The whole variable domain, filled in from reference TRBV9 and TRBJ2-3, reads DSGVTQTPKHLITATGQRVTLRCSPRSGDLSVYWYQQSLDQGLQFLIQYYNGEERAKGNILERFSAQQFPDLHSELNLSSLELGDSALYFCASSVSPLGTDTQYFGPGTRLTVL.

V usage is TRBV25-1 and J usage is TRBJ2-1, with D perhaps matching TRBD1 or TRBD2 (6 bases each). Trimming took 6 bases from V and 4 from J, leaving 13 bases between them. Germline CDR1 is MGHDK and CDR2 is SYGVNS. This CDR3 region has 14 residues. The CDR3 DNA sequence: TGTGCCAGCAGCAGGGGACTCGAGTACAATGAGCAGTTCTTC. This gives the protein CASSRGLEYNEQFF.

In this sample, this clone turned up once. The rearrangement joins TRBV27 to TRBJ2-2; 9 bases are shared with TRBD2. The CDR3 is made up of 18 amino acids. Germline CDR1 MNHEY, CDR2 SMNVEV (reference sequence). V trimming: 5 bases; J trimming: 2 bases; junction bases outside the gene matches: 12. CDR3 protein: CASSLSGRRSFNTGELFF. For the CDR3, the DNA is TGTGCCAGCAGTCTTAGCGGGAGACGATCATTTAACACCGGGGAGCTGTTTTTT.

The chain has TRBV5-4 and TRBJ1-6, with 7 bases that match TRBD1. The ends lost 1 base at V and 7 bases at J; junction bases unmatched: 2. CDR3 length: 14 amino acids. CDR1 and CDR2 (germline): SGHNT, YYREEE (reference sequence). The CDR3 DNA sequence: TGTGCCAGCAGCTTGAACAGGGGAAATTCACCCCTCCACTTT. Protein sequence: CASSLNRGNSPLHF.

The DNA for the CDR3 is TGTGCCAGCAGTTATAGTCTGAGTGAAAAACTGTTTTTT. It translates to CASSYSLSEKLFF. The chain employs TRBV6-5 and TRBJ1-4; D gene uncertain. There are 13 residues in the CDR3. V lost 3 bases, J lost 7 bases, and 9 bases lay in between. CDR1 and CDR2 from the germline V gene are MNHEY and SVGAGI.

The rearrangement uses TRBV5-5 and TRBJ1-4; the D is unclear. CDR1 SGHKS and CDR2 YYEKEE come from the germline V gene (reference sequence). The length of the CDR3 is 12 residues. Trimming left V 2 bases short and J 5 bases short, with 4 bases between. The CDR3 region is CASSFLNEKLFF. The CDR3 nucleotides read TGTGCCAGCAGCTTCTTGAATGAAAAACTGTTTTTT. Full variable domain (remainder filled in from reference TRBV5-5 and TRBJ1-4): DAGVTQSPTHLIKTRGQQVTLRCSPISGHKSVSWYQQVLGQGPQFIFQYYEKEERGRGNFPDRFSARQFPNYSSELNVNALLLGDSALYLCASSFLNEKLFFGSGTQLSVL.

The rearrangement joins TRBV6-7 to TRBJ1-2; D may be TRBD1 (5 bases). TRBV6-7 qualifies as an ORF whose function is uncertain. Deletions cut 6 bases from V and 4 bases from J, with 12 bases between. CDR3 length: 13 amino acids. DNA for the CDR3: TGTGCCAGCAGGCACCGACAGAGCTATGGCTACACCTTC. It is translated as CASRHRQSYGYTF.

This clone was counted a single time. V usage is TRBV4-3 and J usage is TRBJ1-1; D not resolved. This CDR3 comprises 13 residues. Trimming took off 0 bases at V and 3 bases at J, with 5 bases between the two ends. CDR1 is LGHNA, CDR2 YSLEER, per germline. In DNA, the CDR3 is TGCGCCAGCAGCCAAGAGGTAGACACTGAAGCTTTCTTT. Protein: CASSQEVDTEAFF.

This chain uses TRBV6-5 with TRBJ2-1; D might be TRBD1 (6 bases). Trimming took 0 bases from V and 5 from J, leaving 11 bases between them. There are 15 residues in the CDR3. Germline assignment: CDR1 MNHEY and CDR2 SVGAGI. As DNA, the CDR3 is TGTGCCAGCAGTTACTCAGGGACATTCAACAATGAGCAGTTCTTC. Translated, it gives CASSYSGTFNNEQFF.

This clone was seen more than once but under ten times. The chain joins TRBV19 to TRBJ2-3; 11 nucleotides line up with TRBD2. From germline, CDR1 is LNHDA and CDR2 SQIVND (reference sequence). J lost 4 bases, V lost 4 bases, and 7 bases had no gene match. This CDR3 comprises 16 residues. CDR3 residues: CASSTPSGRMSDTQYF. The CDR3 coding sequence is TGTGCCAGTAGTACGCCTAGCGGGAGGATGTCAGATACGCAGTATTTT.

This chain's CDR3 is CASSLDREALNEQYF. In DNA form, the CDR3 reads TGTGCCAGCAGCTTAGACAGGGAAGCTCTTAACGAGCAGTACTTC. The rearrangement links TRBV7-9 to TRBJ2-7; weak D call: TRBD1 (6 bases). CDR3 length: 15 amino acids. Germline assignment: CDR1 SEHNR and CDR2 FQNEAQ (reference sequence). With 1 base removed from V and 5 bases from J, the gap between germline ends came to 15 bases.

The chain combines TRBV9 with TRBJ2-7, with D maybe TRBD1 (5 bases). There are 13 residues in the CDR3. Germline V lookup: CDR1 SGDLS, CDR2 YYNGEE. Between the trimmed V and J ends, which lost 3 bases and 1 base, there was a span of 8 bases. The CDR3 region is CASSAPGSYEQYF. The CDR3 nucleotides read TGTGCCAGCAGCGCCCCAGGGTCCTACGAGCAGTACTTC.

V usage is TRBV9 and J usage is TRBJ2-7; D is possibly TRBD2 (6 bases). V gave up 4 bases and J gave up 1 base, with 30 bases separating them. The CDR3 consists of 20 residues. Germline CDR1 and CDR2: SGDLS and YYNGEE. The CDR3 DNA follows: TGTGCCAGCAGCCCCGCCCCCGGGACTCCTTTCGTAAGTTCTTCCTACGAGCAGTACTTC. It translates to CASSPAPGTPFVSSSYEQYF.

V is TRBV9 and J is TRBJ2-1; D may be TRBD1 (6 bases). The CDR3 loop spans 13 amino acids. Germline-derived CDR1 and CDR2 are SGDLS and YYNGEE. V lost 0 bases and J lost 6, with 7 bases in between. As DNA, the CDR3 is TGTGCCAGCAGCGTAGCAGGGGCCAATGAGCAGTTCTTC. Its translation is CASSVAGANEQFF.

The gene calls are TRBV6-5 and TRBJ1-1; maybe TRBD1 (6 bases). The CDR3 runs to 14 residues. CDR1 MNHEY and CDR2 SVGAGI come from the germline V gene. V lost 6 bases, J lost 4 bases, and 15 bases lay in between. This CDR3 reads CASRGMDSRTEAFF. CDR3 DNA: TGTGCCAGCAGAGGGATGGACAGTCGCACTGAAGCTTTCTTT.

This clone was seen only once. The gene calls are TRBV28 and TRBJ1-2; perhaps TRBD1 as D (5 bases). The CDR3 is 11 amino acids. CDR1 and CDR2 (germline): MDHEN, SYDVKM. The germline V and J ends were trimmed by 7 bases and 8 bases, with 11 bases remaining between them. CDR3 coding DNA: TGTGCCAGCACCGCCGGGGCCGGCTACACCTTC. This encodes CASTAGAGYTF.

Within the sample, this clone is medium-sized. This chain links TRBV10-3 with TRBJ1-2; no clear D gene. The V and J ends lost 5 bases and 3 bases respectively, with 10 bases between them. CDR3 length: 13 amino acids. Germline CDR1 reads ENHRY; CDR2 reads SYGVKD. This chain's CDR3 is CAISPNRDYGYTF. For the CDR3, the DNA is TGTGCCATCAGTCCTAACCGGGACTATGGCTACACCTTC.

V and J are TRBV6-1 and TRBJ1-1; the D gene is possibly TRBD1 (5 bases). The germline V gene encodes CDR1 MNHNS and CDR2 SASEGT. Trimming removed 10 bases from V and 2 bases from J, with 20 bases in between. The CDR3 totals 15 residues. The CDR3 spells CATQIEGQINTEAFF. CDR3 DNA sequence: TGTGCCACCCAAATCGAGGGGCAGATCAACACTGAAGCTTTCTTT.

The gene calls are TRBV6-1 and TRBJ2-7; D possibly uses TRBD1 or TRBD2 (6 bases each). Germline-derived CDR1 and CDR2 are MNHNS and SASEGT. The CDR3 loop spans 15 amino acids. V shed 7 bases and J shed 1 base, with 17 bases lying between them. The CDR3, as DNA: TGTGCCAGCATCTTCGTATGGGGGGCGTCCTACGAGCAGTACTTC. It is translated as CASIFVWGASYEQYF.

The chain is built from TRBV10-3 and TRBJ2-1; the match to TRBD2 covers 7 bases. Germline V gene data show CDR1 as ENHRY and CDR2 as SYGVKD. There are 14 residues in the CDR3. V shed 4 bases, J shed 3 bases, and the junction held 3 bases outside the gene matches. The chain's CDR3 is CAISGGGSYNEQFF. The CDR3 DNA is TGTGCCATCAGTGGGGGCGGGAGCTACAATGAGCAGTTCTTC.

This clone showed up just a few times. This chain links TRBV2 with TRBJ2-7, with 13 bases fitting TRBD2. Germline CDR1 reads SNHLY; CDR2 reads FYNNEI. The junction had 11 bases not matched to a gene; V was cut back by 6 bases and J by 6 bases. The CDR3 contains 16 residues. CDR3 DNA sequence: TGTGCCAGCAGGTCAGCAACTAGCGGGAGGGCCACCGAGCAGTACTTC. Its protein is CASRSATSGRATEQYF.

This chain connects TRBV6-5 to TRBJ1-6; D unresolved. Germline lookup yields CDR1 MNHEY and CDR2 SVGAGI. V dropped 6 bases and J dropped 6 bases, with 15 bases sitting between them. CDR3 length: 15 residues. As DNA, the CDR3 is TGTGCCAGCAGCTCGAAAAGGCGGATTAATTCACCCCTCCACTTT. Its translation: CASSSKRRINSPLHF.

This sequence joins TRBV10-3 and TRBJ2-5; D not resolved. The V gene's germline CDR1 is ENHRY and CDR2 SYGVKD. Trimming removed 6 bases at V and 4 bases at J, with 9 bases between. The CDR3 extends over 12 amino acids. DNA of the CDR3: TGTGCCATCAGCCGCGATGGAGAGACCCAGTACTTC. Translation: CAISRDGETQYF.

The V gene is TRBV30, the J gene TRBJ1-2, with 7 bases matching TRBD1. V trimming: 1 base; J trimming: 7 bases; junction bases outside the gene matches: 9. The CDR3 contains 14 residues. Germline CDR1 is GTSNPN and CDR2 is SVGIG (reference sequence). The chain's CDR3 is CAWSALSDRAGYTF. CDR3 DNA sequence: TGTGCCTGGAGTGCTTTGAGCGACAGGGCTGGCTACACCTTC.

V gene TRBV10-3 combines with J gene TRBJ2-5; D remains ambiguous. Germline V lookup: CDR1 ENHRY, CDR2 SYGVKD. The CDR3 extends over 13 amino acids. The germline V and J ends were trimmed by 2 bases and 3 bases, with 7 bases remaining between them. The CDR3 region is CAISERTEETQYF. The CDR3, as DNA: TGTGCCATCAGTGAGAGGACCGAAGAGACCCAGTACTTC.